The 29 T cell receptor beta chains below come from one sample, sequenced in a study of blood T cells in healthy people across ages. The authors ran a second PCR of roughly 6 to 12 cycles using a sample-barcoded 5' primer and a J-beta primer mix. MiXCR, run by TCRdb on the 5' RACE reads, gives a single entry per CDR3 protein. This repertoire shows about 1.4 million distinct CDR3 sequences, roughly 59% found once; its top ten account for 6.7%. Material for sequencing was blood. The receptors stem from a man younger than 30 in good health.

The V and J genes are TRBV4-3 and TRBJ2-4; the match to TRBD2 covers 8 bases. The better agreement between TRBJ2-7 and the DNA end casts doubt on the J call. The CDR3 sequence is 14 residues long. Germline V gives CDR1 LGHNA, CDR2 YSLEER. CDR3 protein: CASSHRGGQNEQYF. The CDR3 bases are TGCGCCAGCAGCCATCGGGGGGGCCAGAACGAGCAGTACTTC.

The chain has TRBV6-5 and TRBJ2-1; D unresolved. Trimming cost V 10 bases and J 6 bases, with 10 bases left between them. The CDR3 runs to 11 residues. The germline gives CDR1 MNHEY, CDR2 SVGAGI. CDR3 nucleotide sequence: TGTGCCACCAAATCATCCAATGAGCAGTTCTTC. It codes for CATKSSNEQFF.

The chain employs TRBV12-3 or TRBV12-4 and TRBJ2-7; 8 bases map to TRBD2. TRBJ2-5 explains the end of the DNA better; the J call may be wrong. The CDR3 sequence is 15 residues long. This chain's CDR3 is CASTHSGAEKRTQYF. Here the CDR3 DNA reads TGTGCCAGCACCCATAGCGGGGCCGAAAAACGGACCCAGTACTTC.

This clonotype was counted many times. An end of the junction differs from the germline gene, which may be a read error. The rearrangement links TRBV7-2 to TRBJ2-7; unclear D gene. This CDR3 is built from 12 residues. Germline CDR1 and CDR2: SGHTA and FQGNSA. CDR3 DNA sequence: TGCGCCAGCAGCTTGGACCTCTACGAGCAGTACTTC. Translated: CASSLDLYEQYF.

This clonotype was seen once. This rearrangement joins TRBV12-5 to TRBJ2-3; D not resolved. Deletions cut 0 bases from V and 4 bases from J, with 17 bases between. This CDR3 has 17 residues. CDR1 and CDR2 from the germline V gene are LGHNT and FRNRAP. CDR3 sequence reads: CASGLVLKHDHPDTQYF. The CDR3 region has the DNA TGTGCTAGTGGTTTGGTGTTAAAACATGATCACCCAGATACGCAGTATTTT.

Concerning this clonotype itself: Germline is not matched at one junction end, which may reflect a read error. The chain recombines TRBV12-3 or TRBV12-4 with TRBJ1-2; D may be TRBD1 (5 bases). CDR3 length: 14 amino acids. Here the CDR3 reads CASSLVAGTYGCTF. The CDR3, as DNA: TGTGCCAGCAGTTTAGTAGCGGGGACCTATGGCTGCACCTTC.

The rearrangement uses TRBV12-3 or TRBV12-4 and TRBJ1-2, with no clear D. This CDR3 contains 15 residues. Trimming removed 4 bases at V and 6 bases at J, with 18 bases between. CDR3 sequence: CASSSLTLSFDGYTF. CDR3 in DNA: TGTGCCAGCAGTTCCCTGACCCTAAGCTTCGATGGCTACACCTTC.

On this clonotype: At one of its ends the junction is not consistent with the germline gene, which may arise from a read error. The chain recombines TRBV20-1 with TRBJ2-3, with D possibly TRBD2 on 5 matching bases. The CDR3 extends over 12 amino acids. The germline CDR1 and CDR2 sequences are DFQATT and SNEGSKA (reference sequence). CDR3 loop: CSTRFITDTQYF. DNA of the CDR3: TGCAGTACTAGGTTTATCACAGATACGCAGTATTTT.

V is TRBV4-2 and J is TRBJ2-4; tentatively, D is TRBD1 or TRBD2 (6 bases each). Germline loops: CDR1 LGHNA, CDR2 YNFKEQ. V shed 3 bases and J shed 7 bases, with 16 bases lying between them. The CDR3 extends over 15 amino acids. CDR3 residues: CASSHQEGEQNIQYF. The CDR3 DNA follows: TGTGCCAGCAGCCACCAGGAGGGGGAACAGAACATTCAGTACTTC.

The chain recombines TRBV6-5 with TRBJ1-4; possibly TRBD1 for D (5 bases). The V end lost 6 bases, the J end lost 5 bases, and 13 bases lay between the germline ends. This CDR3 region has 14 residues. CDR1 is MNHEY, CDR2 SVGAGI, per germline. In DNA, the CDR3 is TGTGCCAGCAGACAAGGGGCGCGCAATGAAAAACTGTTTTTT. Translation: CASRQGARNEKLFF.

The chain recombines TRBV9 with TRBJ2-5, with D unresolved. The V and J ends lost 7 bases and 3 bases respectively, with 13 bases between them. The CDR3 loop spans 13 amino acids. Per the germline V gene, CDR1 is SGDLS and CDR2 is YYNGEE. The chain's CDR3 is CASGEDSEETQYF. The CDR3 region has the DNA TGTGCCAGCGGAGAAGACTCCGAAGAGACCCAGTACTTC.

Only one count was recorded for this clonotype. This sequence joins TRBV3-1 and TRBJ2-1; TRBD2 aligns across 8 bases. Germline CDR1 reads LGHDT; CDR2 reads YNNKEL (reference sequence). V lost 4 bases and J lost 3; bases outside the gene matches: 8. The CDR3 has 16 residues. CDR3 loop: CASSPQAGGFYNEQFF. CDR3 DNA sequence: TGTGCCAGCAGCCCCCAGGCGGGGGGCTTCTACAATGAGCAGTTCTTC.

The J gene is TRBJ2-1, the V gene TRBV2; 8 positions agree with TRBD2. J lost 12 bases, V lost 3 bases, and 1 base had no gene match. The CDR3 has 11 amino acids. CDR1 is SNHLY and CDR2 is FYNNEI in the germline V gene. CDR3 sequence: CASSEAGGQFF. The CDR3 DNA sequence: TGTGCCAGCAGTGAGGCGGGGGGGCAGTTCTTC.

This chain links TRBV6-6 with TRBJ2-7, with D perhaps matching TRBD1 or TRBD2 (5 bases each). This CDR3 region has 17 residues. In germline, CDR1 is MNHNY, CDR2 SVGAGI (reference sequence). Deletions cut 2 bases from V and 0 bases from J, with 17 bases between. The CDR3 loop reads CASSYGPRDPSSYEQYF. CDR3 nucleotides: TGTGCCAGCAGTTACGGGCCCAGGGACCCAAGCTCCTACGAGCAGTACTTC.

This clonotype showed up just once. In DNA, the CDR3 is TGTGCCAGCAGTTACTTGGTCGAGCAGTACTTC. Amino acids: CASSYLVEQYF. The chain has TRBV6-6 and TRBJ2-5, with D hard to call. The end of the DNA fits TRBJ2-7 better, so the J call may be wrong. The CDR3 is 11 amino acids. The germline V gene encodes CDR1 MNHNY and CDR2 SVGAGI (reference sequence).

The J gene is TRBJ1-2, the V gene TRBV4-3; a possible D gene is TRBD1 (6 bases). This CDR3 is 16 amino acids long. Trimming cost V 1 base and J 0 bases, with 12 bases left between them. Germline CDR1 is LGHNA and CDR2 is YSLEER. The CDR3 reads CASSQVPDRANYGYTF. The CDR3 DNA reads as TGCGCCAGCAGCCAAGTCCCGGACAGAGCTAACTATGGCTACACCTTC.

J is TRBJ2-3 and V is TRBV20-1, with D unresolved. Germline CDR1 and CDR2: DFQATT and SNEGSKA (reference sequence). The CDR3 covers 14 residues. For the CDR3, the DNA is TGCAGCCGTGAAGACGGCGCTAACACAGATACGCAGTATTTT. It codes for CSREDGANTDTQYF.

The chain uses TRBV6-5 and TRBJ2-7; 8 bases are a match to TRBD1. CDR3 size: 16 residues. V lost 4 bases to trimming and J lost 5 bases; unmatched junction nucleotides: 13. Germline loops: CDR1 MNHEY, CDR2 SVGAGI. CDR3 DNA: TGTGCCAGCAGTTCCTCTATCGCCAGGGGGCGAGACGAGCAGTACTTC. This gives the protein CASSSSIARGRDEQYF.

The chain couples TRBV12-3 or TRBV12-4 to TRBJ2-3; the match to TRBD2 covers 16 bases. This CDR3 comprises 18 residues. Unmatched junction bases numbered 13, after V lost 6 bases and J lost 7 bases. For the CDR3, the DNA is TGTGCCAGCAGATGGGGACTAGCGGGGGGGAACGCACGCAATACGCAGTATTTT. Amino acid sequence: CASRWGLAGGNARNTQYF.

This chain uses TRBV14 with TRBJ1-1; 8 bases map to TRBD1. This CDR3 has 16 amino acids. Germline CDR1 SGHDN, CDR2 FVKESK. Losses at the gene ends were 4 bases for V and 11 bases for J; bases not matched to a gene: 18. The CDR3 loop reads CASSPRTGITPLRAFF. DNA for the CDR3: TGTGCCAGCAGCCCCCGGACAGGGATAACTCCCTTGAGGGCTTTCTTT.

The chain combines TRBV6-2 or TRBV6-3 with TRBJ1-2; no firm D call. Trimming removed 5 bases from V and 6 bases from J, with 16 bases in between. The germline gives CDR1 MNHEY, CDR2 SVGEGT. CDR3 length: 14 residues. In DNA, the CDR3 is TGTGCCAGCAGTCCTTATTCTGCTTTCAATGGCTACACCTTC. Its protein is CASSPYSAFNGYTF.

This clonotype came up a few times. V is TRBV10-2 and J is TRBJ1-2; 9 positions match TRBD1. This CDR3 contains 15 residues. The V gene's germline CDR1 is WSHSY and CDR2 SAAADI. V gave up 0 bases and J gave up 8 bases; unmatched junction bases: 7. In nucleotides, the CDR3 is TGCGCCAGCAGTGAGTCGTGGGACAGGGAGAGCGGCTACACCTTC. It translates to CASSESWDRESGYTF.

V gene TRBV12-3 or TRBV12-4 combines with J gene TRBJ2-7, with a weak D call TRBD1 (6 bases). The CDR3 has 12 amino acids. Trimming removed 8 bases from V and 4 bases from J, with 12 bases in between. CDR3 nucleotide sequence: TGTGCCAGCGGGGGCCCGGGGTACGAGCAGTACTTC. Translating it yields CASGGPGYEQYF.

In its sample, this clonotype was seen a few times. CDR3 amino acids: CASSRLGSRSTQYF. In nucleotides, the CDR3 is TGTGCCAGCAGCAGGTTGGGGTCCAGGTCTACGCAGTATTTT. The gene calls are TRBV7-6 and TRBJ2-3; D ambiguous. Germline lookup yields CDR1 SGHVS and CDR2 FNYEAQ. V was trimmed by 5 bases and J by 8 bases, leaving 17 bases between them. The CDR3 runs to 14 residues.

This clonotype was counted between two and nine times. The rearrangement links TRBV20-1 to TRBJ2-1; maybe TRBD2 (6 bases). V gave up 3 bases and J gave up 7 bases, with 16 bases separating them. Germline assignment: CDR1 DFQATT and CDR2 SNEGSKA (reference sequence). This CDR3 region has 14 residues. CDR3 region: CSASGSSGINEQFF. As DNA, the CDR3 is TGCAGTGCTAGTGGGAGTAGCGGTATTAATGAGCAGTTCTTC.

Notes on this clonotype: One junction end does not reproduce the germline sequence, and a read error may be involved. The chain couples TRBV7-9 to TRBJ1-2; the D gene is possibly TRBD1 (5 bases). From germline, CDR1 is SEHNR and CDR2 FQNEAQ (reference sequence). CDR3 size: 15 residues. This CDR3 reads CTSSSVTRVSEGYTF. CDR3 sequence (DNA): TGTACCAGCAGCTCCGTAACCAGGGTCTCGGAAGGCTACACCTTC.

This clonotype was detected ten times or more. This rearrangement joins TRBV20-1 to TRBJ2-7; D not certain. Germline-derived CDR1 and CDR2 are DFQATT and SNEGSKA (reference sequence). Trimming cost V 5 bases and J 1 base, with 15 bases left between them. CDR3 size: 14 residues. CDR3 sequence reads: CSAPPLYKSYEQYF. CDR3 DNA: TGCAGTGCTCCCCCCCTTTACAAGTCCTACGAGCAGTACTTC.

The chain has TRBV7-9 and TRBJ2-1; tentative D call: TRBD2 (6 bases). Germline-derived CDR1 and CDR2 are SEHNR and FQNEAQ (reference sequence). Trimming removed 7 bases at V and 13 bases at J, with 17 bases between. This CDR3 has 12 amino acids. CDR3 in amino acids: CASTKGGGDQFF. The DNA of the CDR3 is TGTGCCAGCACCAAGGGAGGTGGGGACCAGTTCTTC.

This clonotype has just one count. The rearrangement uses TRBV4-3 and TRBJ1-2; D perhaps matches TRBD1 (6 bases). Trimming stripped 1 base from V and 6 bases from J, with 15 bases between. This CDR3 has 15 amino acids. Germline-derived CDR1 and CDR2 are LGHNA and YSLEER. DNA of the CDR3: TGCGCCAGCAGCCAAGGACCACAGGGAAGGGATGGCTACACCTTC. Protein product: CASSQGPQGRDGYTF.